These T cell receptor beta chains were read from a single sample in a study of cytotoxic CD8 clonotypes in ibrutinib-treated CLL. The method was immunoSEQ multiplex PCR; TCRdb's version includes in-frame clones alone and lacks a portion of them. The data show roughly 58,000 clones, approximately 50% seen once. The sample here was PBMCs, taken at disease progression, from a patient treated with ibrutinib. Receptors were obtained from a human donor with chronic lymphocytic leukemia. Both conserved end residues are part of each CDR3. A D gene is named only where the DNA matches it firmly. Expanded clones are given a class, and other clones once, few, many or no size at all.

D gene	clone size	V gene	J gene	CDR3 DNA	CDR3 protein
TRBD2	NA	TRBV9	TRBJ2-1	TGTGCCAGCAGCGTTCAAGCGGGAGTAAATGAGCAGTTCTTC	CASSVQAGVNEQFF
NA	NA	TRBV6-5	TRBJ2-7	TGTGCCAGCAGTCCCCTGGGGGCGTTGTACGAGCAGTACTTC	CASSPLGALYEQYF
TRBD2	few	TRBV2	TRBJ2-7	TGTGCCAGCGGCGGAGCTACTAGCGGGTCGAGGGAGCAGTACTTC	CASGGATSGSREQYF
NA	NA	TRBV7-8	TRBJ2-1	TGTGCCAGCAGCCCGACCAAGTTCTTC	CASSPTKFF
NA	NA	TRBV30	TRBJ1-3	TGTGCCTGGAGTGATGGAAACACCATATATTTT	CAWSDGNTIYF
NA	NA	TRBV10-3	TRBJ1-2	TGTGCCATCACCGCTGGGTCCGCCTATGGCTACACCTTC	CAITAGSAYGYTF
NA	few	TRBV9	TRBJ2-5	TGTGCCAGCAGCCCCATGCCACCCCAAGAGACCCAGTACTTC	CASSPMPPQETQYF
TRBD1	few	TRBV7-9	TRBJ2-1	TGTGCCAGCAGCTGGGGGACAGGGGTTGGCAATGAGCAGTTCTTC	CASSWGTGVGNEQFF
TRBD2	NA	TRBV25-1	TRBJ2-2	TGTGCCAGCAGTGGGACTAGCGGGGGCCCGAACACCGGGGAGCTGTTTTTT	CASSGTSGGPNTGELFF
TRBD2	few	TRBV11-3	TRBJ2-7	TGTGCCAGCAGCTTATCGGGACTATCTCTGAGCTCCTACGAGCAGTACTTC	CASSLSGLSLSSYEQYF
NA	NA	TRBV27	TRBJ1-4	TGTGCCAGCAGCCGGGGAGGAGCCAGCGGAAAACTGTTTTTT	CASSRGGASGKLFF
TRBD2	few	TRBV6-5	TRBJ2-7	TGTGCCAGCAGTGTAGACGGGACTAGACGGTACGAGCAGTACTTC	CASSVDGTRRYEQYF
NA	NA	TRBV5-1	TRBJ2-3	TGCGCCAGCAGCTTGGACAGGAGCACAGATACGCAGTATTTT	CASSLDRSTDTQYF
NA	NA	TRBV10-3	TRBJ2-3	TGTGCCATCAGTGAGTTCTCTACCACCGGCCCAGATACGCAGTATTTT	CAISEFSTTGPDTQYF
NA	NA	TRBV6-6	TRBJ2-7	TGTGCCAGCAGAAAGGAGGGTGCCTACGAGCAGTACTTC	CASRKEGAYEQYF
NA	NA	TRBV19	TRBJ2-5	TGTGCCAGTAGTATAGGCGGGACATACCAAGAGACCCAGTACTTC	CASSIGGTYQETQYF
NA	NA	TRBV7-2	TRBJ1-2	TGTGCCAGCAGCCATGCCGCGAGGGTTGGCTATGGCTACACCTTC	CASSHAARVGYGYTF
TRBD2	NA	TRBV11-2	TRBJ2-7	TGTGCCAGCAGCTTCTTGGGACTAGCGGGGGAGCAGTACTTC	CASSFLGLAGEQYF
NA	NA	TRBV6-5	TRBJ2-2	TGTGCCAGCAGTTGGGGGGCGCGCACCGGGGAGCTGTTTTTT	CASSWGARTGELFF
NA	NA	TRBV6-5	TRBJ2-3	TGTGCCAGCAGTTACCACTACTATGGCACAGATACGCAGTATTTT	CASSYHYYGTDTQYF
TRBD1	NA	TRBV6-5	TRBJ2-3	TGTGCCAGCAGTCGACCCCCAGGGGGAGATACGCAGTATTTT	CASSRPPGGDTQYF
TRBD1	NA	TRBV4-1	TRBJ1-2	TGCGCCAGCAGCCTCTGGACAGGACAGGGGGGTGGCTACACCTTC	CASSLWTGQGGGYTF